The T cell receptor beta chain under discussion was sequenced for a study of persistence of HIV-infected CD4 T cells. With respect to this clone: The target antigen is unknown.

An overlapping HIV-1 Gag peptide pool stimulated these cells at 1 ug/peptide/mL. CD40L/CD69 double-negative CD45RO-high memory CD4+ T cells were collected. CD8+ T cells were removed from PBMCs prior to stimulation. This was the immunoSEQ version 4 assay in survey mode. The data were produced by immunoSEQ multiplex PCR, yet TCRdb's version contains in-frame clones alone and is incomplete. The repertoire holds about 40,000 clones, with approximately 78% as singletons. CDR1 and CDR2 from the germline V gene are MNHEY and SVGAGI. The CDR3 totals 13 residues. Trimming removed 6 bases from V and 3 bases from J, with 11 bases in between.

The sample was CD4+ T cells sorted from PBMCs after approximately 19-hour stimulation, taken from a patient who received antiretroviral therapy. The clonotype comes from an adult man with HIV who was CMV-seropositive. This rearrangement joins TRBV6-5 to TRBJ1-2, with D uncertain. CDR3 DNA sequence: TGTGCCAGCAGCCCAACACCTTACTATGGCTACACCTTC. Protein sequence: CASSPTPYYGYTF.